These 18 T cell receptor beta chains originate from one sample sequenced in a study of blood T cell repertoires in COVID-19. Sequencing was performed with immunoSEQ multiplex PCR; in TCRdb, only in-frame clones are kept and a portion is missing. The sample has approximately 300,000 clones; approximately 91% are singletons. The sequencing sample was made of PBMCs or T cells enriched from blood (not recorded which). All receptors come from a woman aged 30 to 39 who had been exposed to COVID-19.

This clone was counted once. The genes are TRBV19 and TRBJ2-1; TRBD2 matches at 9 bases. Germline-derived CDR1 and CDR2 are LNHDA and SQIVND (reference sequence). The CDR3 consists of 14 residues. Trimming took 5 bases from V and 2 from J; bases not matched to a gene: 1. In DNA form, the CDR3 reads TGTGCCAGTAGTGTAGCGGGGGCCTACAATGAGCAGTTCTTC. It codes for CASSVAGAYNEQFF.

The chain employs TRBV5-4 and TRBJ2-7, with TRBD1 matching over 10 bases. Trimming took 4 bases from V and 4 from J; bases not matched to a gene: 8. The CDR3 runs to 15 residues. Germline V gives CDR1 SGHNT, CDR2 YYREEE (reference sequence). The CDR3 spells CASSPGTGERYEQYF. The CDR3 DNA reads TGTGCCAGCAGCCCCGGGACAGGGGAACGGTACGAGCAGTACTTC.

The rearrangement links TRBV4-2 to TRBJ1-6; D uncertain. From germline, CDR1 is LGHNA and CDR2 YNFKEQ. Trimming cost V 4 bases and J 7 bases, with 11 bases left between them. There are 14 residues in the CDR3. CDR3 DNA sequence: TGTGCCAGCAGCCCAGAGGGAGGAAATTCACCCCTCCACTTT. Residues: CASSPEGGNSPLHF.

The chain links TRBV7-2 to TRBJ1-5; 8 nucleotides line up with TRBD1. V trimming: 5 bases; J trimming: 2 bases; junction bases outside the gene matches: 2. The germline CDR1 and CDR2 sequences are SGHTA and FQGNSA. The CDR3 is 14 residues long. The CDR3 reads CASSKGQGNQPQHF. The CDR3 coding sequence is TGTGCCAGCAGCAAGGGACAGGGCAATCAGCCCCAGCATTTT.

The chain uses TRBV6-1 and TRBJ1-2, with unresolved D. V was trimmed by 2 bases and J by 2 bases, leaving 12 bases between them. This CDR3 contains 15 residues. Germline CDR1 is MNHNS and CDR2 is SASEGT. CDR3 nucleotide sequence: TGTGCCAGCAGTGAATTCCCAGGCGCCAACTATGGCTACACCTTC. Amino acids: CASSEFPGANYGYTF.

The chain uses TRBV10-3 and TRBJ1-2, with 9 bases fitting TRBD1. The germline gives CDR1 ENHRY, CDR2 SYGVKD. Germline trimming cut 7 bases from V and 4 bases from J; bases unmatched to any gene: 4. The CDR3 runs to 13 residues. In nucleotides, the CDR3 is TGTGCCATCAAGACAGGGGGGGCCTATGGCTACACCTTC. Its protein product is CAIKTGGAYGYTF.

This chain connects TRBV6-1 to TRBJ2-3, with TRBD2 matching over 9 bases. V gave up 2 bases and J gave up 8 bases; unmatched junction bases: 11. Germline V CDR1 and CDR2: MNHNS, SASEGT. This CDR3 has 16 residues. CDR3 sequence reads: CASSEPASAGGITQYF. As DNA, the CDR3 is TGTGCCAGCAGTGAACCCGCTTCCGCGGGGGGGATTACGCAGTATTTT.

This chain connects TRBV11-2 to TRBJ1-4; 8 bases are shared with TRBD1. The trim removed 3 bases at V and 4 bases at J, leaving 1 base unmatched. The V gene's germline CDR1 is SGHAT and CDR2 FQNNGV. This CDR3 is built from 14 residues. CDR3 amino acids: CASSLTGDNEKLFF. The CDR3 region has the DNA TGTGCCAGCAGCTTGACAGGGGATAATGAAAAACTGTTTTTT.

The chain has TRBV19 and TRBJ1-5; 9 bases are shared with TRBD1. This CDR3 has 15 amino acids. Germline CDR1 is LNHDA and CDR2 is SQIVND (reference sequence). V trimming: 5 bases; J trimming: 3 bases; junction bases outside the gene matches: 5. CDR3 loop: CASSLGTGINQPQHF. CDR3 nucleotide sequence: TGTGCCAGTAGTTTAGGGACAGGGATCAATCAGCCCCAGCATTTT.

The V call is TRBV10-2, the J call TRBJ2-2, with 7 nucleotides matching TRBD2. CDR3 length: 13 residues. Trimming at V came to 7 bases and at J to 6 bases, leaving 5 bases not matched to a gene. Germline V gene lookup returns CDR1 WSHSY and CDR2 SAAADI. The CDR3 loop reads CASTWGGSGELFF. CDR3 bases: TGCGCCAGCACTTGGGGGGGTTCCGGGGAGCTGTTTTTT.

The chain recombines TRBV27 with TRBJ1-2, with 7 bases aligning to TRBD1. The junction had 8 bases not matched to a gene; V was cut back by 5 bases and J by 2 bases. The CDR3 sequence is 15 residues long. Germline CDR1 MNHEY, CDR2 SMNVEV (reference sequence). CDR3 loop: CASSTRTGVNYGYTF. DNA for the CDR3: TGTGCCAGCAGTACCCGGACAGGAGTGAACTATGGCTACACCTTC.

The chain joins TRBV19 to TRBJ2-3, with D unclear. The CDR3 sequence is 12 residues long. Trimming removed 6 bases at V and 1 base at J, with 5 bases between. Germline V CDR1 and CDR2: LNHDA, SQIVND (reference sequence). CDR3 loop: CASRAGTDTQYF. For the CDR3, the DNA is TGTGCCAGTAGGGCAGGCACAGATACGCAGTATTTT.

This clone occurred once. This chain links TRBV6-6 with TRBJ1-1; 10 nucleotides agree with TRBD1. This CDR3 has 16 residues. Germline assignment: CDR1 MNHNY and CDR2 SVGAGI (reference sequence). V dropped 6 bases and J dropped 0; count of bases not matched to a gene: 7. Here the CDR3 reads CASSSRDRGMNTEAFF. CDR3 DNA: TGTGCCAGCAGCAGCCGGGACAGGGGAATGAACACTGAAGCTTTCTTT.

This chain joins TRBV19 and TRBJ1-6; the match to TRBD1 covers 7 bases. The CDR3 is 15 amino acids. V lost 4 bases, J lost 4 bases, and 4 bases stayed unmatched. Germline V CDR1 and CDR2: LNHDA, SQIVND (reference sequence). The CDR3 DNA reads as TGTGCCAGTAGTAAATCGACAGGGTATAATTCACCCCTCCACTTT. This encodes CASSKSTGYNSPLHF.

This rearrangement joins TRBV13 to TRBJ1-1, with D possibly being TRBD1 (6 bases). Germline-derived CDR1 and CDR2 are PRHDT and FYEKMQ (reference sequence). CDR3 length: 14 residues. V lost 0 bases and J 4 bases, leaving 9 bases between the germline ends. For the CDR3, the DNA is TGTGCCAGCAGCTTAGGACAGGGCGTCACTGAAGCTTTCTTT. Protein sequence: CASSLGQGVTEAFF. Using reference TRBV13 and TRBJ1-1 for the parts outside the CDR3, the full variable domain is AAGVIQSPRHLIKEKRETATLKCYPIPRHDTVYWYQQGPGQDPQFLISFYEKMQSDKGSIPDRFSAQQFSDYHSELNMSSLELGDSALYFCASSLGQGVTEAFFGQGTRLTVV.

This chain joins TRBV18 and TRBJ2-2; 8 bases are a match to TRBD1. Germline CDR1 and CDR2: KGHSH and LQKENI. Unmatched junction bases numbered 6, after V lost 2 bases and J lost 4 bases. This CDR3 is built from 16 residues. The CDR3 bases are TGTGCCAGCTCACCAGCGGGACAGGTGGGCACCGGGGAGCTGTTTTTT. Protein: CASSPAGQVGTGELFF.

The chain uses TRBV18 and TRBJ2-7, with 7 bases that match TRBD2. Germline values: CDR1 KGHSH, CDR2 LQKENI. V trimming: 0 bases; J trimming: 4 bases; junction bases outside the gene matches: 3. The CDR3 is 14 residues long. CDR3 sequence (DNA): TGTGCCAGCTCACCACCGACTAGCAAGTACGAGCAGTACTTC. Protein product: CASSPPTSKYEQYF.

CDR3 protein: CASSLPDTNTGELFF. In nucleotides, the CDR3 is TGTGCCAGCAGCTTACCTGACACTAACACCGGGGAGCTGTTTTTT. The rearrangement joins TRBV7-9 to TRBJ2-2; the D is unclear. V was trimmed by 2 bases and J by 2 bases, leaving 9 bases between them. This CDR3 contains 15 residues. Germline CDR1 SEHNR, CDR2 FQNEAQ (reference sequence).